These 16 T cell receptor beta chains originate from one sample sequenced in a study of blood T cell repertoires in COVID-19. Profiled with immunoSEQ multiplex PCR; TCRdb holds only in-frame clones, not every one. The sample carries under 200,000 clones, about 82% recorded once. The sequencing input was PBMCs or T cells enriched from blood (not recorded which). The receptors stem from a middle-aged man with acute COVID-19.

Here the CDR3 reads CASSEGNEQFF. For the CDR3, the DNA is TGTGCCAGCAGTGAGGGAAATGAGCAGTTCTTC. The chain uses TRBV28 and TRBJ2-1, with D maybe TRBD2 (5 bases). The CDR3 has 11 amino acids. Germline CDR1 MDHEN, CDR2 SYDVKM. Trimming took off 5 bases at V and 7 bases at J, with 6 bases between the two ends.

This clone has just one count. The chain employs TRBV12-3 or TRBV12-4 and TRBJ1-4; a possible D gene is TRBD1 (6 bases). The CDR3 has 13 residues. V lost 2 bases, J lost 7 bases, and 8 bases lay in between. The CDR3 region has the DNA TGTGCCAGCAGTTTACCAGGGGTTGAAAAACTGTTTTTT. Amino acid sequence: CASSLPGVEKLFF.

The V and J genes are TRBV25-1 and TRBJ1-1, with TRBD1 identical over 7 bases. CDR1 and CDR2 from the germline V gene are MGHDK and SYGVNS. V gave up 3 bases and J gave up 4 bases; unmatched junction bases: 8. The CDR3 has 15 residues. Here the CDR3 reads CASSERQGGGTEAFF. The CDR3 DNA is TGTGCCAGCAGTGAGCGACAGGGAGGAGGCACTGAAGCTTTCTTT. The variable domain in full, with the rest retrieved from reference TRBV25-1 and TRBJ1-1, is EADIYQTPRYLVIGTGKKITLECSQTMGHDKMYWYQQDPGMELHLIHYSYGVNSTEKGDLSSESTVSRIRTEHFPLTLESARPSHTSQYLCASSERQGGGTEAFFGQGTRLTVV.

This sequence joins TRBV19 and TRBJ1-5; 10 nucleotides match TRBD1. CDR1 is LNHDA and CDR2 is SQIVND in the germline V gene (reference sequence). The CDR3 totals 15 residues. The junction had 8 bases not matched to a gene; V was cut back by 6 bases and J by 6 bases. DNA for the CDR3: TGTGCCAGTAGGCCGACAGGGGGCTTGGGTCAGCCCCAGCATTTT. Translated, it gives CASRPTGGLGQPQHF.

The rearrangement uses TRBV2 and TRBJ2-2; 11 positions match TRBD2. Germline CDR1 SNHLY, CDR2 FYNNEI. V dropped 6 bases and J dropped 4; count of bases not matched to a gene: 19. This CDR3 region has 20 residues. The CDR3: CASSHTRIAGGERGTGELFF. The CDR3 DNA sequence: TGTGCCAGCAGCCACACGCGGATAGCGGGAGGGGAAAGGGGCACCGGGGAGCTGTTTTTT. Using reference TRBV2 and TRBJ2-2 for the parts outside the CDR3, the full variable domain is EPEVTQTPSHQVTQMGQEVILRCVPISNHLYFYWYRQILGQKVEFLVSFYNNEISEKSEIFDDQFSVERPDGSNFTLKIRSTKLEDSAMYFCASSHTRIAGGERGTGELFFGEGSRLTVL.

This clone is a singleton in its sample. The chain joins TRBV7-2 to TRBJ2-5; 8 bases agree with TRBD2. V shed 5 bases and J 7 bases; nucleotides not matched to a gene: 9. The V gene's germline CDR1 is SGHTA and CDR2 FQGNSA. This CDR3 has 14 residues. CDR3 DNA: TGTGCCAGCAGCGCGTCAGGACTAGCCGGGACCCAGTACTTC. Protein sequence: CASSASGLAGTQYF.

The count of this clone is one. J is TRBJ2-5 and V is TRBV7-9, with a possible D match to TRBD1 (6 bases). The V and J ends lost 2 bases and 5 bases respectively, with 18 bases between them. The CDR3 contains 16 residues. The germline CDR1 and CDR2 sequences are SEHNR and FQNEAQ (reference sequence). The CDR3 reads CASSLNFAGQGETQYF. CDR3 nucleotide sequence: TGTGCCAGCAGCTTAAATTTCGCCGGGCAGGGGGAGACCCAGTACTTC. The complete variable domain, with remaining parts taken from reference TRBV7-9 and TRBJ2-5, reads DTGVSQNPRHKITKRGQNVTFRCDPISEHNRLYWYRQTLGQGPEFLTYFQNEAQLEKSRLLSDRFSAERPKGSFSTLEIQRTEQGDSAMYLCASSLNFAGQGETQYFGPGTRLLVL.

This rearrangement joins TRBV27 to TRBJ1-6; weak D call: TRBD1 (6 bases). CDR3 length: 17 residues. With 6 bases removed from V and 6 bases from J, the gap between germline ends came to 21 bases. Germline V gene lookup returns CDR1 MNHEY and CDR2 SMNVEV (reference sequence). CDR3 sequence: CASSSRKQTGFNSPLHF. CDR3 coding DNA: TGTGCCAGCAGCTCAAGGAAACAGACAGGTTTTAATTCACCCCTCCACTTT.

This rearrangement joins TRBV6-6 to TRBJ1-1, with D perhaps matching TRBD1 (6 bases). Trimming stripped 0 bases from V and 4 bases from J, with 12 bases between. This CDR3 is built from 15 residues. Germline V gene data show CDR1 as MNHNY and CDR2 as SVGAGI (reference sequence). The CDR3 DNA follows: TGTGCCAGCAGTTACTCCGGACAGTTGGGCACTGAAGCTTTCTTT. This translates into CASSYSGQLGTEAFF.

The chain combines TRBV9 with TRBJ2-7; D call uncertain. The CDR3 loop spans 14 amino acids. The germline CDR1 and CDR2 sequences are SGDLS and YYNGEE. Trimming took 0 bases from V and 2 from J, leaving 9 bases between them. CDR3 DNA: TGTGCCAGCAGCGTAGGGCAGGCCCCCTACGAGCAGTACTTC. Encoded protein: CASSVGQAPYEQYF.

This clone appeared a single time. The rearrangement links TRBV28 to TRBJ1-2; the D is unclear. The CDR3 is 15 residues long. Trimming left V 6 bases short and J 1 base short, with 15 bases between. The V gene's germline CDR1 is MDHEN and CDR2 SYDVKM. CDR3 sequence: CASRPSDGFNYGYTF. As DNA, the CDR3 is TGTGCCAGCAGACCTAGCGACGGCTTTAACTATGGCTACACCTTC.

The J gene is TRBJ2-2, the V gene TRBV5-1; 8 nucleotides match TRBD2. The germline V gene encodes CDR1 SGHRS and CDR2 YFSETQ. V dropped 5 bases and J dropped 3; count of bases not matched to a gene: 9. The CDR3 contains 16 residues. CDR3 sequence: CASRSGLAGYTGELFF. CDR3 nucleotide sequence: TGCGCCAGCAGATCGGGTCTAGCGGGTTACACCGGGGAGCTGTTTTTT.

The chain links TRBV4-1 to TRBJ2-2, with 8 bases identical to TRBD2. V dropped 1 base and J dropped 1; count of bases not matched to a gene: 5. CDR1 and CDR2 from the germline V gene are MGHRA and YSYEKL. The CDR3 covers 17 residues. The CDR3 DNA reads as TGCGCCAGCAGCCAAGCCAGCGGGAGAGTGAACACCGGGGAGCTGTTTTTT. Amino acids: CASSQASGRVNTGELFF.

The chain recombines TRBV10-1 with TRBJ2-3; D perhaps matches TRBD2 (5 bases). The ends were cut back, 5 bases at V and 4 bases at J, with 13 bases in the middle. Germline V gene lookup returns CDR1 WNHNN and CDR2 SYGVQD (reference sequence). CDR3 length: 14 residues. The CDR3 DNA reads TGCGCCAGCAGTCTATCCCTGGGAGCAGATACGCAGTATTTT. Its translation: CASSLSLGADTQYF.

This chain uses TRBV3-1 (or the pseudogene TRBV3-2) with TRBJ1-2; perhaps TRBD1 as D (5 bases). Germline V gene sequence: CDR1 LGHDT, CDR2 YNNKEL (reference sequence). V lost 1 base and J 14 bases, leaving 17 bases between the germline ends. The CDR3 is 13 residues long. The CDR3 nucleotides are TGTGCCAGCAGCCAAGTAGTTACAGGATTATGGACCTTC. This codes for CASSQVVTGLWTF.

This clone appeared a few times. The gene calls are TRBV29-1 and TRBJ1-2; TRBD1 matches 7 bases. Germline V gives CDR1 SQVTM, CDR2 ANQGSEA. V lost 7 bases, J lost 2 bases, and 4 bases stayed unmatched. The CDR3 has 12 amino acids. The CDR3 region has the DNA TGCAGCGGGATGGGACAGAACTATGGCTACACCTTC. Its protein product is CSGMGQNYGYTF.